Sequencing of this T cell receptor beta chain was carried out in a study of tumor and adjacent non-tumor tissue in lung cancer. The template was RNA from unsorted bulk tissue. A modified ARM-PCR protocol with three rounds of nested PCR amplified TCRbeta. TCRdb passed the multiplex PCR reads through MiXCR, listing each CDR3 protein once. The table includes more than 120,000 distinct CDR3 sequences, approximately 66% detected once. Germline V gene data show CDR1 as SGHAT and CDR2 as FQNNGV. The CDR3 is 15 residues long. A remark on this clonotype: Antigen: not known. One end of the junction fails to match germline, which may point to a read error.

Study-level points and caveats: Shorter survival was associated with higher TCR diversity in tumors. Tumor repertoires had a smaller top 100 clone share than normal lung.

The sequence came from a man aged 55 to 69 with small cell lung cancer. The rearrangement links TRBV11-2 to TRBJ2-1; D may be TRBD2 (5 bases). The sequenced sample consisted of lung tumor tissue. The CDR3 here is CASSLTGSTYNEQFF. CDR3 coding DNA: TGTGCGAGCAGCTTAACGGGGAGCACCTACAATGAGCAGTTCTTC.